This T cell receptor (beta chain) was identified during a study of blood T cell repertoires in COVID-19. Study summary: The United States, Italy and Spain supplied acute and convalescent COVID-19 samples.

The table came from immunoSEQ multiplex PCR; TCRdb's copy has only in-frame clones and leaves some out. This repertoire shows 200,000 to 250,000 clones, about 85% found once; its top ten account for approximately 0.89%. The CDR3 consists of 12 residues. Germline lookup yields CDR1 MGHRA and CDR2 YSYEKL. V shed 4 bases and J shed 6 bases, with 8 bases lying between them. The TCR sequence derives from a man aged 40-49 years with acute or convalescent COVID-19. The J gene is TRBJ2-3, the V gene TRBV4-1; maybe TRBD1 (5 bases). What was sequenced was peripheral blood. The CDR3 DNA reads TGCGCCAGCAGCCTTGACAGCGATACGCAGTATTTT. It translates to CASSLDSDTQYF.